A selection of T cell receptor beta chains follows, all from one sample in a study of blood T cell repertoires in COVID-19. This table comes from immunoSEQ multiplex PCR, and its TCRdb copy is limited to in-frame clones, with some not included. This table holds about 150,000 clones, about four fifths found once. The specimen was peripheral blood. The receptors derive from a woman over 75 with acute or convalescent COVID-19. Each CDR3 is given with its conserved first and last residue. A D gene is named only where the DNA matches it firmly. The size entry is marked missing in some rows and otherwise reads once, few, many or a size class.

>NA|TRBJ2-1|TRBV3-1/TRBV3-2|NA
CASSQWLEQFF
TGTGCCAGCAGCCAATGGCTGGAGCAGTTCTTC
>NA|TRBJ2-7|TRBV7-8|NA
CASSLAAGAGGGFKEQYF
TGTGCCAGCAGCTTAGCGGCGGGGGCAGGGGGCGGCTTTAAGGAGCAGTACTTC
>NA|TRBJ2-1|TRBV10-1|NA
CASSVSTSYNEQFF
TGCGCCAGCAGTGTTAGTACCTCCTACAATGAGCAGTTCTTC
>NA|TRBJ1-2|TRBV10-3|NA
CAVSASGQGNYGYTF
TGTGCCGTCAGTGCGTCTGGGCAGGGAAACTATGGCTACACCTTC
>NA|TRBJ1-6|TRBV6-4|NA
CASSAQGPNSPLHF
TGTGCCAGCAGCGCACAGGGCCCTAATTCACCCCTCCACTTT
>NA|TRBJ1-1|TRBV5-1|NA
CASNFGTTNTEAFF
TGCGCCAGCAACTTTGGGACAACCAACACTGAAGCTTTCTTT
>NA|TRBJ1-6|TRBV27|few
CASSLSGGNSPLHF
TGTGCCAGCAGTTTATCAGGAGGTAATTCACCCCTCCACTTT
>TRBD1|TRBJ1-1|TRBV18|NA
CASSPGQPVNTEAFF
TGTGCCAGCTCACCGGGACAGCCAGTGAACACTGAAGCTTTCTTT
>NA|TRBJ2-2|TRBV12-5|NA
CASGWVEGANTGELFF
TGTGCTAGTGGTTGGGTAGAGGGGGCGAACACCGGGGAGCTGTTTTTT
>NA|TRBJ2-5|TRBV6-2/TRBV6-3|NA
CASSFGTQSQETQYF
TGTGCCAGCAGTTTCGGTACTCAATCTCAAGAGACCCAGTACTTC
>NA|TRBJ2-5|TRBV6-6|NA
CASSPRGQETQYF
TGTGCCAGCAGTCCTAGGGGGCAAGAGACCCAGTACTTC
>NA|TRBJ1-2|TRBV6-1|NA
CASSEAWTGTYGYTF
TGTGCCAGCAGTGAAGCGTGGACGGGGACTTATGGCTACACCTTC
>NA|TRBJ2-7|TRBV11-1|NA
CASSQGKYYEQYF
TGTGCCAGCAGCCAGGGCAAATACTACGAGCAGTACTTC
>NA|TRBJ2-7|TRBV2|NA
CASSASYEQYF
TGTGCCAGCAGTGCTTCCTACGAGCAGTACTTC